This paragraph reports one TCR beta chain. The data originate from a study of T cell responses to AZD1222 COVID-19 vaccine. Profiled with immunoSEQ multiplex PCR; TCRdb holds only in-frame clones, not every one. The data hold 150,000 to 200,000 clones, with 90% to 95% observed a single time. The CDR3 runs to 14 residues. The germline gives CDR1 SEHNR, CDR2 FQNEAQ (reference sequence). The ends lost 4 bases at V and 6 bases at J; junction bases unmatched: 7. The chain couples TRBV7-9 to TRBJ1-2, with TRBD1 matching over 8 bases. The sequence was collected from an adult in good health. Material: peripheral blood, obtained on day 0 of AZD1222 vaccination. As DNA, the CDR3 is TGTGCCAGCAGCTCGACAGGGGAGGTAGATGGCTACACCTTC. Its protein product is CASSSTGEVDGYTF. Filled out from reference TRBV7-9 and TRBJ1-2, the complete variable domain reads DTGVSQNPRHKITKRGQNVTFRCDPISEHNRLYWYRQTLGQGPEFLTYFQNEAQLEKSRLLSDRFSAERPKGSFSTLEIQRTEQGDSAMYLCASSSTGEVDGYTFGSGTRLTVV.